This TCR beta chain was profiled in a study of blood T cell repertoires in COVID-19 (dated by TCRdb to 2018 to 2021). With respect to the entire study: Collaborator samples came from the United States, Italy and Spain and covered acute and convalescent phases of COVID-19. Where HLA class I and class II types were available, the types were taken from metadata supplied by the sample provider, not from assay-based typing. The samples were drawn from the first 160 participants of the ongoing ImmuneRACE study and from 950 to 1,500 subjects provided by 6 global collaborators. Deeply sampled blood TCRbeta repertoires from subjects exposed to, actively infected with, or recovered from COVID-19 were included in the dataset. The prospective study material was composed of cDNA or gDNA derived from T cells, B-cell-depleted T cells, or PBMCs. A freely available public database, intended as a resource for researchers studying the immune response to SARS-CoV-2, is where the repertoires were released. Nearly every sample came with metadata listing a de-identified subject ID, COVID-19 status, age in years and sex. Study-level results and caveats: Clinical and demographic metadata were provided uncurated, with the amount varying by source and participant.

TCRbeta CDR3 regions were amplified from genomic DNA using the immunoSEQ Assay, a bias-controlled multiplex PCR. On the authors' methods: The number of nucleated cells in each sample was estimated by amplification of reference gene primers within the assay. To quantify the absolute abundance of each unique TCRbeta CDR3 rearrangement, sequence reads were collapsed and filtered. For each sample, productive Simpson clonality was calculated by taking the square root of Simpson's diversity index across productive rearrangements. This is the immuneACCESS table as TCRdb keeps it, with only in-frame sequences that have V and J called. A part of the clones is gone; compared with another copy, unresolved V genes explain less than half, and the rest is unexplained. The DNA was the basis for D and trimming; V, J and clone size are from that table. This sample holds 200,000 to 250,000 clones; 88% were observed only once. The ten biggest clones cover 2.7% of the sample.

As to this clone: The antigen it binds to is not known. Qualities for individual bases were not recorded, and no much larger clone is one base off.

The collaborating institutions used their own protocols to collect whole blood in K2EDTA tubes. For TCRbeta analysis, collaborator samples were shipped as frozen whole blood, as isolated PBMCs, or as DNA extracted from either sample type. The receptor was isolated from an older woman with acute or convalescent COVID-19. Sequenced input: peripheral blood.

The sequence in DNA is TGTGCCAGTAGTACCGAGGGGACAGGGGCCTACGAGCAGTACTTC. This codes for CASSTEGTGAYEQYF. Here the chain combines TRBV19 and TRBJ2-7, and 10 junction bases match TRBD1. Taken from cysteine to phenylalanine, the CDR3 has 15 residues. Solely the CDR3 DNA is kept, with 45 bases framed from the first base. For CDR1 and CDR2, the germline V gene (reference sequence) lists LNHDA and SQIVND. Trimmed from V: 4 bases; trimmed from J: 2 bases; junction bases lacking a gene match: 5.